This is a list of T cell receptor beta chains from one sample in a study of T cells in Graves' hyperthyroidism and ophthalmopathy. MiXCR, applied by TCRdb to the multiplex PCR reads, yields one record per CDR3 protein. The sample includes around 480,000 distinct CDR3 sequences, approximately 15% of them seen just once. Sequencing used blood. These receptors were obtained from a woman aged 18 to 35 with Graves' hyperthyroidism. The CDR3 runs from the conserved cysteine through the conserved F or W. The order of the fields is J gene, D gene, clone size, V gene, CDR3 DNA, CDR3 protein. A D gene is named only where the DNA matches it firmly. Clone size is given for some rows only: seen once, a few or many times, or a class if the clone is expanded.

J gene: TRBJ1-1; D gene: .; clone size: few; V gene: TRBV20-1; CDR3 DNA: TGCAGTGCTAGAGTAAAGGGGGGGATGAACACTGAAGCTTTCTTT; CDR3 protein: CSARVKGGMNTEAFF
J gene: TRBJ2-2; D gene: .; clone size: .; V gene: TRBV9; CDR3 DNA: TGTGCCAGCAGCGTAGGCTCCATGAACAGGGGGGAGCTGTTTTTT; CDR3 protein: CASSVGSMNRGELFF
J gene: TRBJ1-6; D gene: .; clone size: few; V gene: TRBV27; CDR3 DNA: TGTGCCAGCAGTTTATGGGACACCAATTCACCCCTCCACTTT; CDR3 protein: CASSLWDTNSPLHF
J gene: TRBJ2-1; D gene: TRBD2; clone size: few; V gene: TRBV14; CDR3 DNA: TGTGCCAGCAGCCGGACTAGCAGAAATGAGCAGTTCTTC; CDR3 protein: CASSRTSRNEQFF
J gene: TRBJ1-1; D gene: TRBD1; clone size: many; V gene: TRBV7-9; CDR3 DNA: TGTGCCAGCAGCTTAGCGAAAAGGGACAGAATATTCACTGAAGCTTTCTTT; CDR3 protein: CASSLAKRDRIFTEAFF
J gene: TRBJ2-2; D gene: .; clone size: many; V gene: TRBV30; CDR3 DNA: TGTGCCTGGGGCGCTAACAGGGCCGGGGAGCTGTTTTTT; CDR3 protein: CAWGANRAGELFF
J gene: TRBJ2-7; D gene: TRBD1; clone size: few; V gene: TRBV20-1; CDR3 DNA: TGCAGTGCTAGCGTTTGGGGACAGGGGTTTCGGGAGCAGTACTTC; CDR3 protein: CSASVWGQGFREQYF
J gene: TRBJ2-7; D gene: .; clone size: many; V gene: TRBV12-3/TRBV12-4; CDR3 DNA: TGTGCCAGCAGTTCGGCGGGGAAGCAGTACTTC; CDR3 protein: CASSSAGKQYF
J gene: TRBJ2-7; D gene: TRBD1; clone size: many; V gene: TRBV11-1; CDR3 DNA: TGTGCCAGCAGGCCGGGACAGGGAGACTACGAGCAGTACTTC; CDR3 protein: CASRPGQGDYEQYF
J gene: TRBJ2-5; D gene: TRBD2; clone size: few; V gene: TRBV5-1; CDR3 DNA: TGCGCCAGCAGCTTGATGACCGGGACTAGCGGAGAGACCCAGTACTTC; CDR3 protein: CASSLMTGTSGETQYF
J gene: TRBJ1-1; D gene: TRBD1; clone size: many; V gene: TRBV12-3/TRBV12-4; CDR3 DNA: TGTGCCAGCAGTTTAGCGGGGGACAGGGACACTGAAGCTTTCTTT; CDR3 protein: CASSLAGDRDTEAFF
J gene: TRBJ2-1; D gene: TRBD2; clone size: few; V gene: TRBV24-1; CDR3 DNA: TGTGCCACCCAGGCGGGAGGCTTCAATGAGCAGTTCTTC; CDR3 protein: CATQAGGFNEQFF
J gene: TRBJ1-2; D gene: .; clone size: few; V gene: TRBV29-1; CDR3 DNA: TGCAGCGCCATACTGACTAACTCAAACTATGGCTACACCTTC; CDR3 protein: CSAILTNSNYGYTF
J gene: TRBJ1-1; D gene: .; clone size: many; V gene: TRBV7-9; CDR3 DNA: TGTGCCGGAGATGTCCCCACTGAAGCTTTCTTT; CDR3 protein: CAGDVPTEAFF
J gene: TRBJ1-5; D gene: .; clone size: many; V gene: TRBV30; CDR3 DNA: TGTGCCTGGAGTGGACAGGCTGGACCCCAGCATTTT; CDR3 protein: CAWSGQAGPQHF
J gene: TRBJ2-7; D gene: .; clone size: .; V gene: TRBV25-1; CDR3 DNA: TGTGCCAGCAGTGAATATGATGGTTTCGGTAGTCTTGGTGAGCAGTACTTC; CDR3 protein: CASSEYDGFGSLGEQYF
J gene: TRBJ2-1; D gene: TRBD2; clone size: few; V gene: TRBV6-1; CDR3 DNA: TGTGCCAGCAGTCTCTTTAGCGGGGACTACAATGAGCAGTTCTTC; CDR3 protein: CASSLFSGDYNEQFF
J gene: TRBJ1-2; D gene: .; clone size: many; V gene: TRBV12-3/TRBV12-4; CDR3 DNA: TGTGCCAGCAGTCCGACGGGGGCGGGGGGGGAGTATGGCTACACCTTC; CDR3 protein: CASSPTGAGGEYGYTF
J gene: TRBJ1-1; D gene: .; clone size: many; V gene: TRBV13; CDR3 DNA: TGTGCCAGCAGCTTAGATAGTGCTTTCTTT; CDR3 protein: CASSLDSAFF
J gene: TRBJ2-1; D gene: TRBD2; clone size: many; V gene: TRBV29-1; CDR3 DNA: TGCAGCGTTCTTCTAGCGGGAGGGCCCATTGAGCAGTTCTTC; CDR3 protein: CSVLLAGGPIEQFF
J gene: TRBJ1-1; D gene: TRBD1; clone size: few; V gene: TRBV6-1; CDR3 DNA: TGTGCCAGCAGTAGATCCGGGACAGGGGCGTTCTTT; CDR3 protein: CASSRSGTGAFF
J gene: TRBJ2-1; D gene: .; clone size: few; V gene: TRBV18; CDR3 DNA: TGTGCCAGCTCACCCGGGACTCCAGAAACCAATGAGCAGTTCTTC; CDR3 protein: CASSPGTPETNEQFF
J gene: TRBJ1-1; D gene: .; clone size: many; V gene: TRBV12-5; CDR3 DNA: TGTGCTAGTGGTTTCGTCGACAGGCATAAAGGTGAAGCTTTCTTT; CDR3 protein: CASGFVDRHKGEAFF
J gene: TRBJ2-2; D gene: TRBD2; clone size: .; V gene: TRBV7-3; CDR3 DNA: TGTGCCAGCAGCTTAATTGGGGGACTAGCGGGAGTGGACGGGGAGCTGTTTTTT; CDR3 protein: CASSLIGGLAGVDGELFF
J gene: TRBJ2-5; D gene: TRBD2; clone size: many; V gene: TRBV19; CDR3 DNA: TGTGCCAGTAGTACACCCCCTTCTAGCGGAGGGGAGACCCAGTACTTC; CDR3 protein: CASSTPPSSGGETQYF
J gene: TRBJ1-1; D gene: .; clone size: few; V gene: TRBV4-1; CDR3 DNA: TGCGCCACCTCCCAAAGGGTCGGCATAACGTTGAACACTGAAGCTTTCTTT; CDR3 protein: CATSQRVGITLNTEAFF
J gene: TRBJ1-2; D gene: TRBD1; clone size: many; V gene: TRBV30; CDR3 DNA: TGTGCCTGGAGCGGACAGGGCGCGAACTATGGCTACACCTTC; CDR3 protein: CAWSGQGANYGYTF
J gene: TRBJ1-5; D gene: .; clone size: many; V gene: TRBV30; CDR3 DNA: TGTGCCTGGAGCGCCGGGACACCGAATCAGCCCCAGCATTTT; CDR3 protein: CAWSAGTPNQPQHF
J gene: TRBJ1-4; D gene: .; clone size: many; V gene: TRBV20-1; CDR3 DNA: TGCAGTGCCAACCCAGGACCTACCCGGGAACTGTTTTTT; CDR3 protein: CSANPGPTRELFF
J gene: TRBJ1-1; D gene: .; clone size: many; V gene: TRBV3-1; CDR3 DNA: TGTGCCAGCAGCCAAGACACCACTGAAGCTTTCTTT; CDR3 protein: CASSQDTTEAFF
J gene: TRBJ2-3; D gene: .; clone size: .; V gene: TRBV25-1; CDR3 DNA: TGTGCCAGCAGTGAATACGTGGGCGTAAGCACAGATACGCAGTATTTT; CDR3 protein: CASSEYVGVSTDTQYF
J gene: TRBJ1-1; D gene: .; clone size: many; V gene: TRBV20-1; CDR3 DNA: TGCAGTGCTAGAGATAGCGAGAGGAACAGGGCGAGTGAAGCTTTCTTT; CDR3 protein: CSARDSERNRASEAFF
J gene: TRBJ2-7; D gene: .; clone size: many; V gene: TRBV7-2; CDR3 DNA: TGTGCCAGCACCTTCTCTTCCAACTCCTACGAGCAGTACTTC; CDR3 protein: CASTFSSNSYEQYF
J gene: TRBJ1-1; D gene: .; clone size: .; V gene: TRBV7-9; CDR3 DNA: TGTGCCAGCACCCTCTCCACCGGGGACACTGAAGCTTTCTTT; CDR3 protein: CASTLSTGDTEAFF
J gene: TRBJ1-1; D gene: TRBD1; clone size: many; V gene: TRBV20-1; CDR3 DNA: TGCAGTGCTAGGGAGGGACAGCCGAACACTGAAGCTTTCTTT; CDR3 protein: CSAREGQPNTEAFF